One sample yielded the 13 T cell receptor beta chains listed below, sequenced in a study of T cell responses to AZD1222 COVID-19 vaccine. Sequencing was performed with immunoSEQ multiplex PCR; in TCRdb, only in-frame clones are kept and a portion is missing. The sample contains some 110,000 clones, about 86% of which appear only once. This sample comprised peripheral blood, obtained 28 days after the second AZD1222 dose. These TCRs come from an adult who received the AZD1222 COVID-19 vaccine.

The V and J genes are TRBV27 and TRBJ1-5; D remains unclear. Trimming left V 0 bases short and J 0 bases short, with 6 bases between. The V gene's germline CDR1 is MNHEY and CDR2 SMNVEV (reference sequence). The CDR3 totals 15 residues. The CDR3 sequence: CASSLSTHSNQPQHF. The CDR3 DNA follows: TGTGCCAGCAGTTTATCGACTCATAGCAATCAGCCCCAGCATTTT.

The chain carries TRBV12-3 or TRBV12-4 and TRBJ1-2; the D gene is possibly TRBD1 (5 bases). CDR3 size: 12 residues. V was cut by 7 bases and J by 7 bases, with 13 bases left in between. The CDR3 sequence: CASTRGMSGYTF. As DNA, the CDR3 is TGTGCCAGCACTCGGGGGATGAGTGGCTACACCTTC.

V gene TRBV20-1 combines with J gene TRBJ2-7, with unresolved D. Trimming took 3 bases from V and 6 from J, leaving 9 bases between them. This CDR3 has 11 residues. Germline V gene data show CDR1 as DFQATT and CDR2 as SNEGSKA (reference sequence). DNA for the CDR3: TGCAGTGCTAGTAGGGCCCCCGAGCAGTACTTC. Translating it yields CSASRAPEQYF.

This clone was recorded a few times. DNA of the CDR3: TGTGCCAGCAGCCTCCGGACAATATACAATGAGCAGTTCTTC. It codes for CASSLRTIYNEQFF. The genes are TRBV7-8 and TRBJ2-1; D is perhaps TRBD1 (5 bases). Germline CDR1 and CDR2: SGHVS and FQNEAQ. The CDR3 has 14 amino acids. The V gene lost 5 bases and the J gene lost 4 bases, with 12 bases spanning the gap. The whole variable domain, remainder taken from reference TRBV7-8 and TRBJ2-1, is GAGVSQSPRYKVAKRGQDVALRCDPISGHVSLFWYQQALGQGPEFLTYFQNEAQLDKSGLPSDRFFAERPEGSVSTLKIQRTQQEDSAVYLCASSLRTIYNEQFFGPGTRLTVL.

The V gene is TRBV21-1, the J gene TRBJ2-3; the table's TRBD2 call for D was not verified on the DNA. TRBV21-1 is noted as a pseudogene. This CDR3 is built from 16 residues. The CDR3 spells CASSNGGGPRTDTQYF. The CDR3 nucleotides read TGTGCCAGCAGCAATGGCGGGGGACCTCGTACAGATACGCAGTATTTT.

The rearrangement links TRBV29-1 to TRBJ1-1; no reliable D call. CDR3 size: 11 residues. The V end lost 0 bases, the J end lost 4 bases, and 3 bases lay between the germline ends. Germline loops: CDR1 SQVTM, CDR2 ANQGSEA. The CDR3 DNA sequence: TGCAGCGTTGAAGATTCCACTGAAGCTTTCTTT. Translated, it gives CSVEDSTEAFF.

This clone was observed a handful of times. The chain has TRBV6-5 and TRBJ1-4; possibly TRBD1 for D (5 bases). This CDR3 contains 15 residues. The germline gives CDR1 MNHEY, CDR2 SVGAGI. V was cut by 6 bases and J by 5 bases, with 16 bases left in between. The CDR3 DNA is TGTGCCAGCAGACCCCCGGGACGGGTAAATGAAAAACTGTTTTTT. It yields the protein CASRPPGRVNEKLFF.

V gene TRBV27 combines with J gene TRBJ2-5; 13 positions agree with TRBD2. Per germline, CDR1 MNHEY and CDR2 SMNVEV (reference sequence). The CDR3 consists of 15 residues. The V and J ends lost 8 bases and 1 base, in that order; junction bases with no gene match: 4. The CDR3, as DNA: TGTGCCAGCGGTGGGACTAGCGGGGTCCAAGAGACCCAGTACTTC. Its protein product is CASGGTSGVQETQYF.

The rearrangement links TRBV11-2 to TRBJ1-2; the D gene is possibly TRBD1 (6 bases). The CDR3 contains 15 residues. V was pared by 3 bases and J by 7 bases, with 18 bases between. Germline loops: CDR1 SGHAT, CDR2 FQNNGV. The CDR3, as DNA: TGTGCCAGCAGCTTGGACCGGACAGCCAGCTCTGGCTACACCTTC. It translates to CASSLDRTASSGYTF. Based on the CDR3 plus reference TRBV11-2 and TRBJ1-2, the full variable domain is EAGVAQSPRYKIIEKRQSVAFWCNPISGHATLYWYQQILGQGPKLLIQFQNNGVVDDSQLPKDRFSAERLKGVDSTLKIQPAKLEDSAVYLCASSLDRTASSGYTFGSGTRLTVV.

V usage is TRBV2 and J usage is TRBJ2-5; D not resolved. This CDR3 has 13 amino acids. Germline values: CDR1 SNHLY, CDR2 FYNNEI. V was shortened by 5 bases and J by 4 bases, with 11 bases between the two germline ends. CDR3 in amino acids: CASSRDNRETQYF. The CDR3, as DNA: TGTGCCAGCAGTAGAGACAATCGAGAGACCCAGTACTTC.

This chain uses TRBV10-3 with TRBJ2-1; perhaps TRBD2 as D (5 bases). Between the trimmed V and J ends, which lost 2 bases and 0 bases, there was a span of 17 bases. Germline CDR1 reads ENHRY; CDR2 reads SYGVKD. The CDR3 runs 18 residues. The CDR3 DNA reads as TGTGCCATCAGTGAGCTGAACACCCCTGGAGGCTCCTACAATGAGCAGTTCTTC. It translates to CAISELNTPGGSYNEQFF.

This chain joins TRBV5-5 and TRBJ2-7, with TRBD1 identical over 10 bases. J gave up 2 bases and V 4 bases, and 6 bases lay outside the gene matches. This CDR3 has 15 amino acids. CDR1 and CDR2 from the germline V gene are SGHKS and YYEKEE (reference sequence). This CDR3 reads CASSLDRGAPYEQYF. CDR3 coding DNA: TGTGCCAGCAGCCTGGACAGGGGGGCCCCCTACGAGCAGTACTTC.

J is TRBJ2-3 and V is TRBV7-2; the match to TRBD2 covers 15 bases. The ends lost 0 bases at V and 2 bases at J; junction bases unmatched: 12. Germline values: CDR1 SGHTA, CDR2 FQGNSA. The CDR3 is 21 amino acids. CDR3 sequence reads: CASSLAGTSGRLGGFTDTQYF. The DNA of the CDR3 is TGTGCCAGCAGCTTAGCAGGGACTAGCGGGAGGCTTGGGGGATTCACAGATACGCAGTATTTT.